The entry below gives a single T cell receptor (beta chain) sequence along with its context. The record originates from a study of T cell changes during pregnancy in multiple sclerosis. The CDR3 length is 13 residues. CDR1 is MGHDK, CDR2 SYGVNS, per germline. The V end lost 4 bases, the J end lost 0 bases, and 6 bases lay between the germline ends. Only in-frame clones appear in the TCRdb table, and some are missing; sequencing was by immunoSEQ multiplex PCR. Of 75,000 to 90,000 clones listed, 91% were seen once; the top ten hold around 3.3%. The material sequenced was PBMCs, taken in the first trimester of pregnancy. The TCR sequence derives from a female donor in good health, serving as a control in a pregnancy study. Some clones in this sample may be carry-over from other donors' samples. This chain uses TRBV25-1 with TRBJ1-1; unclear D gene. The chain's CDR3 is CASSAQMNTEAFF. CDR3 nucleotides: TGTGCCAGCAGTGCCCAGATGAACACTGAAGCTTTCTTT.